This passage covers 3 T cell receptor beta chains from one sample sequenced in a study of cytomegalovirus exposure and HLA in healthy donors. In the PCR, 60 Vbeta and 13 Jbeta primers were used. Libraries were prepared by immunoSEQ multiplex PCR; TCRdb keeps only in-frame clonotypes and omits some of them. Of approximately 190,000 clones listed, approximately 80% are singletons. Sequenced: PBMCs. The receptor source for this set is a woman between 18 and 29 years old in good health and CMV-seropositive.

This chain connects TRBV30 to TRBJ1-1, with D uncertain. The CDR3 is 11 residues long. CDR1 and CDR2 (germline): GTSNPN, SVGIG (reference sequence). Deletions cut 3 bases from V and 7 bases from J, with 9 bases between. CDR3 nucleotide sequence: TGTGCCTGGAGCATGGGAGTTGAAGCTTTCTTT. Protein product: CAWSMGVEAFF.

V usage is TRBV5-4 and J usage is TRBJ2-7; 8 nucleotides align to TRBD2. V lost 4 bases to trimming and J lost 0 bases; unmatched junction nucleotides: 6. There are 15 residues in the CDR3. Germline values: CDR1 SGHNT, CDR2 YYREEE (reference sequence). The CDR3 spells CASSVERGRSYEQYV. CDR3 bases: TGTGCCAGCAGCGTCGAGCGGGGGCGCTCCTACGAGCAGTACGTC.

This chain connects TRBV28 to TRBJ2-4; 10 nucleotides agree with TRBD1. CDR1 is MDHEN, CDR2 SYDVKM, per germline. CDR3 length: 14 amino acids. Trimming cost V 5 bases and J 7 bases; bases outside gene matches: 5. The chain's CDR3 is CASSPGTGANIQYF. CDR3 nucleotides: TGTGCCAGCAGTCCCGGGACAGGGGCTAACATTCAGTACTTC.